The rows below give T cell receptor beta chains drawn from one sample of a study of control samples from healthy donors and cancer patients. Clones were read by immunoSEQ multiplex PCR, and TCRdb kept only the in-frame ones, dropping some. This table holds about 120,000 clones, approximately 90% found once. The sequencing sample was made of blood. These TCRs come from a middle-aged man in good health. CDR3s include the opening cysteine and the closing phenylalanine or tryptophan. The D gene is left open where the match is weak. A clone size is listed for some rows: how often the clone was seen (once, few, many), or a class if it is expanded.

.	TRBV5-1	TRBJ1-1	.	TGCGCCAGCAGCTTGGCCGCAGGGACAAACACTGAAGCTTTCTTT	CASSLAAGTNTEAFF
.	TRBV19	TRBJ1-2	.	TGTGCCAGTACCGATTGGGTGAAGGATGGCTACACCTTC	CASTDWVKDGYTF
few	TRBV19	TRBJ1-5	.	TGTGCCAGTAGTATAGATCGGGAACAGCCCCAGCATTTT	CASSIDREQPQHF
.	TRBV11-3	TRBJ2-1	TRBD2	TGTGCCAGCAGCGATCGGACTAGCGGGGGGAACGAGCAGTTCTTC	CASSDRTSGGNEQFF
.	TRBV4-2	TRBJ2-1	.	TGTGCCAGCAGCCCCGAGGGGGGGCCGAATGAGCAGTTCTTC	CASSPEGGPNEQFF
.	TRBV5-6	TRBJ2-3	.	TGTGCCAGCACCCTAGCTATCCCAGATACGCAGTATTTT	CASTLAIPDTQYF
.	TRBV5-1	TRBJ2-1	TRBD2	TGCGCCAGCACCAGCGGGGGTCGATACAATGAGCAGTTCTTC	CASTSGGRYNEQFF
.	TRBV12-5	TRBJ2-5	.	TGTGCTAGCACAGAGTACCAAGAGACCCAGTACTTC	CASTEYQETQYF
.	TRBV18	TRBJ2-7	.	TGTGCCAGCTCACCAATCGCACTTTCCTACGAGCAGTACTTC	CASSPIALSYEQYF
.	TRBV27	TRBJ2-7	.	TGTGCCAGCAGTTTAAAGGGTCGCGAGCAGTACTTC	CASSLKGREQYF
.	TRBV15	TRBJ2-7	.	TGTGCCACCAGCAGTGCCCGCCCAGGAGCCAAGTACTTC	CATSSARPGAKYF
.	TRBV6-5	TRBJ1-3	.	TGTGCCAGCAGTTACTCGTCTAGCTCTGGAAACACCATATATTTT	CASSYSSSSGNTIYF
.	TRBV4-2	TRBJ1-5	.	TGTGCCAGCAGCCACGGACTCAATCAGCCCCAGCATTTT	CASSHGLNQPQHF
.	TRBV18	TRBJ1-5	TRBD1	TGTGCCAGCTCACGAGGACAGGCAAGCAATCAGCCCCAGCATTTT	CASSRGQASNQPQHF
.	TRBV14	TRBJ1-1	TRBD1	TGTGCCAGCAGCCAAGAAGGGGGCTGGGACACTGAAGCTTTCTTT	CASSQEGGWDTEAFF
.	TRBV27	TRBJ2-1	.	TGTGCCAGCAGTCGCAGGGGGGCGGTAGCCAATGAGCAGTTCTTC	CASSRRGAVANEQFF
.	TRBV5-1	TRBJ2-3	.	TGCGCCAGCAGCTCTGGGATTGCCAACACAGATACGCAGTATTTT	CASSSGIANTDTQYF
.	TRBV28	TRBJ1-2	.	TGTGCCAGCAGTGTATCAGGGGCCCCGAACTATGGCTACACCTTC	CASSVSGAPNYGYTF
.	TRBV6-5	TRBJ1-3	.	TGTGCCAGCGAACCGGGACACCGCTCTGGAAACACCATATATTTT	CASEPGHRSGNTIYF
.	TRBV7-9	TRBJ2-5	.	TGTGCCAGCAGCTCTCAGGGTCCAGAGACCCAGTACTTC	CASSSQGPETQYF
once	TRBV11-2	TRBJ2-3	TRBD1	TGTGCCAGCAGCTACCGGGACAGGGGGCGGGGATCCACAGATACGCAGTATTTT	CASSYRDRGRGSTDTQYF
.	TRBV2	TRBJ1-1	.	TGTGCCAGCTATGCGGGTCGCATCAACACTGAAGCTTTCTTT	CASYAGRINTEAFF
.	TRBV11-3	TRBJ2-3	TRBD1	TGTGCCAGCAGTGGAGGGACAGGGTACACAGATACGCAGTATTTT	CASSGGTGYTDTQYF
.	TRBV5-1	TRBJ2-3	.	TGCGCCAGCAGCTTGGGTCACGAGGGAGCAGATACGCAGTATTTT	CASSLGHEGADTQYF
few	TRBV11-2	TRBJ1-5	.	TGTGCCAGCAGCTTAACGACGGCTCAGCCCCAGCATTTT	CASSLTTAQPQHF
.	TRBV28	TRBJ1-5	.	TGTGCCAGCATTCTAGGGGGAGGCAATCAGCCCCAGCATTTT	CASILGGGNQPQHF
.	TRBV19	TRBJ2-5	.	TGTGCCAGTAACCGCGGGACTCCAGGGGGGGAGACCCAGTACTTC	CASNRGTPGGETQYF
.	TRBV5-1	TRBJ1-1	.	TGCGCCAGCAGATTGCAAGAGGGATACACTGAAGCTTTCTTT	CASRLQEGYTEAFF
.	TRBV4-1	TRBJ2-3	TRBD2	TGCGCCAGCAGCCAAGCTGGGACTAGCGGGAACACAGATGCGCAGTATTTT	CASSQAGTSGNTDAQYF
.	TRBV27	TRBJ1-4	.	TGTGCCAGCAGTATCGGGCGGACAACTAATGAAAAACTGTTTTTT	CASSIGRTTNEKLFF
.	TRBV7-9	TRBJ1-1	.	TGTGCCAGCAGCTTAGAAGTTTGGTCAGTCGAGCTTGACACTGAAGCTTTCTTT	CASSLEVWSVELDTEAFF
once	TRBV18	TRBJ1-3	.	TGTGCCAGCTCACGGGCAGACTCTGGAAACACCATATATTTT	CASSRADSGNTIYF
.	TRBV6-5	TRBJ2-7	.	TGTGCCAGCAGTTTCGCACAAGGGTCTAACTACGAGCAGTACTTC	CASSFAQGSNYEQYF
.	TRBV11-1	TRBJ2-7	TRBD2	TGTGCCAGCAGCCGGGTGGGAGGGGAGCCGGTCTACGAGCAGTACTTC	CASSRVGGEPVYEQYF
.	TRBV2	TRBJ1-1	.	TGTGCCAGCAGACCCCAGGAGGTTAGCACTGAAGCTTTCTTT	CASRPQEVSTEAFF
.	TRBV6-6	TRBJ2-1	TRBD1	TGTGCCAGCAGGTCTTCGACAGGGCAGGGGGTTAATGAGCAGTTCTTC	CASRSSTGQGVNEQFF
.	TRBV5-1	TRBJ2-1	.	TGCGCCAGCAGCTTCGGGACCTTGGGTCACAATGAGCAGTTCTTC	CASSFGTLGHNEQFF
.	TRBV7-6	TRBJ2-7	TRBD2	TGTGCCACCGCACCGTACCGGGGGGGCACCGAGCAGTACTTC	CATAPYRGGTEQYF
.	TRBV25-1	TRBJ1-1	.	TGTGCCAGCAGTGACAGGCGGCAAACCCACACTGAAGCTTTCTTT	CASSDRRQTHTEAFF
.	TRBV25-1	TRBJ2-2	TRBD1	TGTGCCAGCAGTGCGGGGACAGGGGATACCGGGGAGCTGTTTTTT	CASSAGTGDTGELFF
.	TRBV7-2	TRBJ1-2	.	TGTGCCAGCAGCTTAATAGGGAATAATGGCTACACCTTC	CASSLIGNNGYTF
.	TRBV27	TRBJ2-3	TRBD1	TGTGCCAGCAGGGGATGGAGGACAGGGGGCACAGATACGCAGTATTTT	CASRGWRTGGTDTQYF
.	TRBV18	TRBJ2-3	.	TGTGCCAGCTCACCGAGCACAGATACGCAGTATTTT	CASSPSTDTQYF